This passage covers 10 T cell receptor beta chains from one sample sequenced in a study of T-cell reconstitution after alpha-beta-depleted transplantation in children. Unique molecular identifiers were used in preparing the TCRbeta library. From the PCR reads, TCRdb called clonotypes with MiXCR, one entry per CDR3 protein. This sample has 700,000 to 950,000 distinct CDR3 sequences, with about 15% found just once. Sequencing used PBMCs, mostly from graft donor cells, obtained 360 days after TCRalphabeta/CD19-depleted stem cell transplant. These receptors all come from a male patient between 5 and 17 years old who had a stem cell transplant for acute lymphoblastic leukemia, so the T cells may come from the graft donor.

This clonotype was detected a few times. V gene TRBV20-1 combines with J gene TRBJ1-5; tentative D call: TRBD1 (6 bases). Germline CDR1 is DFQATT and CDR2 is SNEGSKA (reference sequence). V dropped 5 bases and J dropped 4 bases, with 15 bases sitting between them. The CDR3 extends over 14 amino acids. CDR3 sequence (DNA): TGCAGTGCTGGGGGGGGCCCGGGTAATCAGCCCCAGCATTTT. Protein: CSAGGGPGNQPQHF.

Concerning this clonotype: A junction end diverges from the germline sequence, so it may reflect a read error. The V and J genes are TRBV11-2 and TRBJ2-4, with D perhaps TRBD1 (6 bases). This CDR3 is built from 16 residues. CDR1 and CDR2 (germline): SGHAT, FQNNGV. The CDR3 DNA follows: TGTGCCAGCAGCCTAGACAGGCTCCTAGCCAAAAACATTCAGTACTTC. Translated: CASSLDRLLAKNIQYF. The full variable domain, its missing parts supplied by reference TRBV11-2 and TRBJ2-4, is EAGVAQSPRYKIIEKRQSVAFWCNPISGHATLYWYQQILGQGPKLLIQFQNNGVVDDSQLPKDRFSAERLKGVDSTLKIQPAKLEDSAVYLCASSLDRLLAKNIQYFGAGTRLSVL.

This clonotype has at least ten counts. The rearrangement links TRBV5-1 to TRBJ2-7, with D maybe TRBD2 (6 bases). This CDR3 comprises 14 residues. CDR1 and CDR2 from the germline V gene are SGHRS and YFSETQ. Between the trimmed V and J ends, which lost 3 bases and 2 bases, there was a span of 12 bases. The CDR3 is CASSSGLAAYEQYF. The CDR3, as DNA: TGCGCCAGCAGCTCGGGACTGGCTGCCTACGAGCAGTACTTC.

V usage is TRBV5-1 and J usage is TRBJ2-5, with D possibly matching TRBD2 (5 bases). CDR3 length: 14 residues. Trimming removed 0 bases from V and 4 bases from J, with 10 bases in between. Germline loops: CDR1 SGHRS, CDR2 YFSETQ. The CDR3 DNA reads as TGCGCCAGCAGCTTGGTAGGAGAGGGAGAGACCCAGTACTTC. Translated: CASSLVGEGETQYF.

The sample holds a few counts of this clonotype. CDR3 DNA: TGTGCCAGCAGTACAACGACAGGACTTAAAGGAGCTTTCTTT. Protein product: CASSTTTGLKGAFF. V is TRBV7-9 and J is TRBJ1-1; tentatively, D is TRBD1 (6 bases). Germline V gene data show CDR1 as SEHNR and CDR2 as FQNEAQ (reference sequence). Trimming took 6 bases from V and 10 from J, leaving 21 bases between them. CDR3 size: 14 residues. Looking up the rest from reference TRBV7-9 and TRBJ1-1 gives the full variable domain: DTGVSQNPRHKITKRGQNVTFRCDPISEHNRLYWYRQTLGQGPEFLTYFQNEAQLEKSRLLSDRFSAERPKGSFSTLEIQRTEQGDSAMYLCASSTTTGLKGAFFGQGTRLTVV.

This clonotype came up many times. The V call is TRBV12-3 or TRBV12-4, the J call TRBJ2-4; maybe TRBD1 (5 bases). The CDR3 extends over 13 amino acids. V lost 4 bases and J 5 bases, leaving 9 bases between the germline ends. Here the CDR3 reads CASSSRVQNIQYF. The CDR3 DNA follows: TGTGCCAGCAGTTCCAGGGTTCAAAACATTCAGTACTTC.

This chain connects TRBV9 to TRBJ2-7; tentatively, D is TRBD1 (6 bases). The CDR3 length is 14 residues. Trimming left V 1 base short and J 3 bases short, with 11 bases between. The germline V gene has CDR1 SGDLS and CDR2 YYNGEE. CDR3 coding DNA: TGTGCCAGCAGCGTACGAGGACAGAGCTACGAGCAGTACTTC. Its translation is CASSVRGQSYEQYF.

The chain combines TRBV6-1 with TRBJ1-1, with 9 bases fitting TRBD1. CDR3 length: 16 residues. Germline V gene data show CDR1 as MNHNS and CDR2 as SASEGT. J gave up 6 bases and V 3 bases, and 11 bases lay outside the gene matches. In DNA, the CDR3 is TGTGCCAGCAGTGATGCCCTTCGGACAGGGGAGGCTGAAGCTTTCTTT. It encodes CASSDALRTGEAEAFF.

The chain has TRBV5-1 and TRBJ2-7; tentatively, D is TRBD1 or TRBD2 (6 bases each). Germline loops: CDR1 SGHRS, CDR2 YFSETQ. V was cut by 0 bases and J by 5 bases, with 15 bases left in between. The CDR3 length is 15 residues. The CDR3 protein is CASSLVGGRGDEQYF. The CDR3 bases are TGCGCCAGCAGCTTGGTTGGGGGGCGAGGGGACGAGCAGTACTTC.

The chain couples TRBV5-1 to TRBJ2-3; TRBD1 matches 7 bases. Germline V gene sequence: CDR1 SGHRS, CDR2 YFSETQ. The CDR3 totals 16 residues. The V gene end was trimmed by 2 bases and the J gene end by 5 bases; junction bases not matched to a gene: 11. This chain's CDR3 is CASSFGTAALGDTQYF. CDR3 DNA: TGCGCCAGCAGCTTTGGGACAGCCGCGCTCGGAGATACGCAGTATTTT.